There are a few counts of the clone carrying this T cell receptor (beta chain). Its target is not known. This entry is derived from a study of PD-1 blockade in classical Hodgkin lymphoma. Study results and limitations: Relapsed/refractory patients reportedly had lower baseline diversity than newly diagnosed patients. Underlying causes for the observed repertoire differences were not defined, possibly disease activity or prior therapy.

Profiling relied on immunoSEQ multiplex PCR, and the TCRdb table lists in-frame clones only, not all of them. Of roughly 140,000 clones in the sample, nearly 80% were seen once. All patients relapsed after autologous stem cell transplantation, and brentuximab vedotin exposure varied. CDR1 is WSHSY, CDR2 SAAADI, per germline. Trimming took 4 bases from V and 1 from J, leaving 4 bases between them. This CDR3 comprises 12 residues. The sequence was collected from a human donor with classical Hodgkin lymphoma. The chain couples TRBV10-2 to TRBJ1-1; D is uncertain. The material was peripheral blood mononuclear cells (PBMCs), obtained before the second cycle of nivolumab. The CDR3 is CASSGGNTEAFF. CDR3 coding DNA: TGCGCCAGCAGTGGGGGGAACACTGAAGCTTTCTTT.